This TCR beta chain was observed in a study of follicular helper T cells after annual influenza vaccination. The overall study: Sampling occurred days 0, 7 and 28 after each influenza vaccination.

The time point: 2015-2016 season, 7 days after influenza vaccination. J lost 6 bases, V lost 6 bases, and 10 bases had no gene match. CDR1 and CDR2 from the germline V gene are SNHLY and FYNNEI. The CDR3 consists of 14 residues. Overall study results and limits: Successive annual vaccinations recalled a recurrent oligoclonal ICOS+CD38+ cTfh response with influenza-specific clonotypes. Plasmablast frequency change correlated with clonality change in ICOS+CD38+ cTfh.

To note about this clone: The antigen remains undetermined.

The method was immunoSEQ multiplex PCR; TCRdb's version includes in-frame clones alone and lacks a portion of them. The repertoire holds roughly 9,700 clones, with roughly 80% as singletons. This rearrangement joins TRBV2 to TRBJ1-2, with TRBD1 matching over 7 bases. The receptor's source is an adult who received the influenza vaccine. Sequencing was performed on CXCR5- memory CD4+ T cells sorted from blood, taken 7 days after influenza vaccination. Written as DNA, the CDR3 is TGTGCCAGCAGAGACGTGACAGGGCGGAATGGCTACACCTTC. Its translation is CASRDVTGRNGYTF.